Listed below are T cell receptor beta chains from one sample, sequenced in a study of OX40 agonist ivuxolimab in advanced cancers. Clones were read by immunoSEQ multiplex PCR, and TCRdb kept only the in-frame ones, dropping some. Counted here are more than 65,000 clones, 85% to 90% occurring once; the ten biggest clones make up roughly 6.1%. The specimen was CD4+ or CD8+ T cells sorted from blood, collected in a trial of the OX40 agonist ivuxolimab. The source is an adult with an advanced solid tumor such as melanoma, head and neck, liver or kidney cancer. The CDR3 runs from the conserved cysteine through the conserved F or W. Each record gives: V gene, clone size, J gene, D gene, CDR3 protein, CDR3 DNA. A D gene is named only where the DNA matches it firmly. Expanded clones get a size class; other rows say once, few or many, or leave the size out.

TRBV7-9	-	TRBJ2-7	-	CASSSWGVSYEQYF	TGTGCCAGCAGCTCCTGGGGCGTCTCCTACGAGCAGTACTTC
TRBV7-2	-	TRBJ1-5	-	CASSLLSNQPQHF	TGTGCCAGCAGCTTACTGAGCAATCAGCCCCAGCATTTT
TRBV5-1	-	TRBJ2-7	TRBD2	CASTGGSGMSWQYF	TGCGCCAGCACGGGCGGTAGCGGGATGAGTTGGCAGTACTTC
TRBV7-2	-	TRBJ2-7	TRBD2	CASSLGLAGPLYEQYF	TGTGCCAGCAGCTTGGGACTAGCGGGACCCTTGTACGAGCAGTACTTC
TRBV7-7	-	TRBJ2-7	TRBD1	CASSLRTGGFYEQYF	TGTGCTAGCAGCTTAAGGACAGGGGGCTTCTACGAGCAGTACTTC
TRBV7-9	-	TRBJ1-5	-	CASSQSYSNQPQHF	TGTGCCAGCAGCCAGAGCTATAGCAATCAGCCCCAGCATTTT
TRBV11-1	-	TRBJ2-1	TRBD1	CASSPDRFVYNEQFF	TGTGCCAGCAGCCCGGACAGGTTCGTCTACAATGAGCAGTTCTTC
TRBV5-5	-	TRBJ2-2	TRBD2	CASSFQLAGGTGELFF	TGTGCCAGCAGCTTTCAGCTAGCGGGGGGAACCGGGGAGCTGTTTTTT
TRBV5-4	-	TRBJ1-1	-	CASRGQDNTEAFF	TGTGCCAGCAGGGGGCAGGATAACACTGAAGCTTTCTTT
TRBV7-6	-	TRBJ2-7	-	CASSPRSGPYEQYF	TGTGCCAGCAGCCCCCGGAGTGGACCCTACGAGCAGTACTTC
TRBV19	-	TRBJ2-1	-	CASSLKVLGFYSYNEQFF	TGTGCCAGTAGTCTCAAAGTTCTCGGATTTTACTCCTACAATGAGCAGTTCTTC
TRBV10-3	-	TRBJ2-3	-	CAISEGGTGQYF	TGTGCCATCAGTGAGGGGGGGACCGGGCAGTATTTT
TRBV27	once	TRBJ1-1	-	CASSLLGTNTEAFF	TGTGCCAGCAGTTTACTCGGCACGAACACTGAAGCTTTCTTT
TRBV5-1	-	TRBJ1-6	-	CASSPTEGGSPLHF	TGCGCCAGCAGCCCAACTGAGGGGGGATCACCCCTCCACTTT
TRBV6-4	-	TRBJ2-1	-	CASSEGLNSYNEQFF	TGTGCCAGCAGTGAAGGCTTAAACTCCTACAATGAGCAGTTCTTC
TRBV30	-	TRBJ1-2	-	CAWRDLIYGYTF	TGTGCCTGGAGGGACCTTATCTATGGCTACACCTTC
TRBV18	-	TRBJ2-1	TRBD2	CASSPPNSGRINEQFF	TGTGCCAGCTCACCACCAAATAGCGGGAGGATTAATGAGCAGTTCTTC
TRBV28	-	TRBJ1-1	-	CASSLVGFGTLDTEAFF	TGTGCCAGCAGTTTAGTAGGGTTCGGCACACTGGACACTGAAGCTTTCTTT
TRBV5-1	-	TRBJ1-2	-	CASSLAPGIGYGYTF	TGCGCCAGCAGCTTGGCCCCGGGGATTGGCTATGGCTACACCTTC
TRBV6-1	-	TRBJ2-1	TRBD1	CASSKTGTGDEQFF	TGTGCCAGCAGCAAAACCGGGACAGGGGATGAGCAGTTCTTC
TRBV10-2	-	TRBJ2-1	-	CATSAADLSYNEQFF	TGCGCCACCTCGGCAGCGGATCTCTCCTACAATGAGCAGTTCTTC
TRBV11-2	-	TRBJ2-3	TRBD2	CASSLDPPTSGITDTQYF	TGTGCCAGCAGCTTAGATCCTCCGACTAGCGGGATAACAGATACGCAGTATTTT
TRBV19	-	TRBJ1-5	TRBD1	CASSSLQGTQPQHF	TGTGCCAGTAGTAGCCTACAGGGGACCCAGCCCCAGCATTTT
TRBV4-3	-	TRBJ1-1	-	CASSQDVWQTPEAFF	TGCGCCAGCAGCCAAGATGTGTGGCAGACCCCTGAAGCTTTCTTT
TRBV28	-	TRBJ1-1	TRBD1	CASSYSDRGNTEAFF	TGTGCCAGCAGTTATTCGGACAGGGGGAACACTGAAGCTTTCTTT
TRBV29-1	-	TRBJ1-5	-	CSVEEVRGQPQHF	TGCAGCGTTGAAGAAGTGAGGGGTCAGCCCCAGCATTTT
TRBV4-1	once	TRBJ1-5	-	CASSQAGAGFDQPQHF	TGCGCCAGCAGCCAGGCGGGTGCCGGTTTCGATCAGCCCCAGCATTTT
TRBV28	-	TRBJ2-3	TRBD1	CASSPGGQFFGTDTQYF	TGTGCCAGCAGCCCAGGGGGACAGTTTTTTGGCACAGATACGCAGTATTTT
TRBV9	-	TRBJ1-2	-	CASSVGTVNYGYTF	TGTGCCAGCAGCGTAGGGACAGTAAACTATGGCTACACCTTC
TRBV5-1	-	TRBJ2-5	-	CASSLGSGDGETQYF	TGCGCCAGCAGCTTGGGTTCAGGGGACGGAGAGACCCAGTACTTC
TRBV4-3	-	TRBJ2-3	TRBD2	CASSQVRTSGADTQYF	TGCGCCAGCAGCCAAGTTCGGACTAGCGGTGCTGATACGCAGTATTTT
TRBV11-3	-	TRBJ1-4	-	CASSLGTQGTNEKLFF	TGTGCCAGCAGCTTGGGGACCCAAGGAACTAATGAAAAACTGTTTTTT
TRBV19	-	TRBJ1-1	-	CASSIKGDTEAFF	TGTGCCAGTAGTATTAAGGGGGACACTGAAGCTTTCTTT
TRBV7-2	once	TRBJ2-1	TRBD2	CASSLVGLGVEQFF	TGTGCCAGCAGCTTAGTAGGACTAGGAGTTGAGCAGTTCTTC
TRBV5-1	-	TRBJ2-1	-	CASSLGGGSYNEQFF	TGCGCCAGCAGCTTGGGCGGAGGCTCCTACAATGAGCAGTTCTTC
TRBV6-5	-	TRBJ2-5	TRBD1	CASSYRATGGVETQYF	TGTGCCAGCAGTTACAGGGCGACAGGGGGTGTAGAGACCCAGTACTTC
TRBV4-3	-	TRBJ2-7	TRBD1	CASSQDFGGQTEQYF	TGCGCCAGCAGCCAAGATTTTGGGGGACAGACCGAGCAGTACTTC
TRBV18	-	TRBJ2-7	-	CASSPGNFEQYF	TGTGCCAGCTCACCGGGGAATTTCGAGCAGTACTTC
TRBV7-2	-	TRBJ1-2	TRBD1	CASSLDPQGVVDDGYTF	TGTGCCAGCAGCTTAGATCCGCAGGGGGTCGTGGATGATGGCTACACCTTC
TRBV30	-	TRBJ1-3	-	CAWSVWRGGGNTIYF	TGTGCCTGGAGTGTATGGAGGGGCGGTGGAAACACCATATATTTT
TRBV11-2	-	TRBJ2-3	TRBD2	CASSLEGASGIDTDTQYF	TGTGCCAGCAGCTTAGAAGGGGCTAGCGGGATCGACACAGATACGCAGTATTTT